These T cell receptor beta chains were read from a single sample in a study of T cells in Graves' hyperthyroidism and ophthalmopathy. Via MiXCR, TCRdb re-called the multiplex PCR reads, giving one row per CDR3 protein. The sample yields fewer than 400,000 distinct CDR3 sequences, about 15% seen once. Material: blood. The receptors come from a woman aged 18 to 35 with Graves' hyperthyroidism that later progressed to Graves' ophthalmopathy. The CDR3 runs from the conserved cysteine through the conserved F or W. Fields, in order: J gene, V gene, clone size, D gene, CDR3 protein, CDR3 DNA. The D gene is left open where the match is weak. For some rows the clone size is stated as once, few or many, or as a class when expanded; others skip it.

J: TRBJ2-1; V: TRBV5-1; size: NA; D: TRBD2; CDR3: CASSLEGGLAGWYNEQFF; DNA: TGCGCCAGCAGCTTGGAGGGGGGACTAGCGGGATGGTACAATGAGCAGTTCTTC
J: TRBJ2-2; V: TRBV14; size: NA; D: NA; CDR3: CASSAYGHITGELFF; DNA: TGTGCCAGCTCAGCGTACGGACACATCACCGGGGAGCTGTTTTTT
J: TRBJ2-7; V: TRBV9; size: few; D: TRBD1; CDR3: CASSRSTGANAEQYF; DNA: TGTGCCAGCAGTCGCTCCACAGGGGCTAACGCCGAGCAGTACTTC
J: TRBJ2-7; V: TRBV13; size: many; D: NA; CDR3: CASSQGWHEQYF; DNA: TGTGCCAGCAGCCAGGGGTGGCACGAGCAGTACTTC
J: TRBJ2-5; V: TRBV19; size: NA; D: TRBD1; CDR3: CASSRGNRGQETQYF; DNA: TGTGCCAGTAGTAGGGGAAATCGGGGACAGGAGACCCAGTACTTC
J: TRBJ2-2; V: TRBV5-1; size: few; D: NA; CDR3: CASSLVGLASNTGELFF; DNA: TGCGCCAGCAGCTTGGTTGGGCTAGCGAGTAACACCGGGGAGCTGTTTTTT
J: TRBJ1-1; V: TRBV28; size: few; D: NA; CDR3: CASSSFDRPMNTEASF; DNA: TGTGCCAGCAGTTCCTTCGACAGGCCCATGAACACTGAAGCTTCCTTT
J: TRBJ2-5; V: TRBV4-2; size: few; D: NA; CDR3: CASSQGLRETQYF; DNA: TGTGCCAGCAGCCAAGGACTGCGGGAGACCCAGTACTTC
J: TRBJ1-5; V: TRBV12-3/TRBV12-4; size: many; D: NA; CDR3: CASSPGRVSNQPQHF; DNA: TGTGCCAGCAGTCCCGGACGGGTGAGCAATCAGCCCCAGCATTTT
J: TRBJ2-1; V: TRBV6-1; size: NA; D: TRBD1; CDR3: CASSENRGQYNEQFF; DNA: TGTGCCAGCAGTGAAAACAGGGGGCAATACAATGAGCAGTTCTTC
J: TRBJ2-2; V: TRBV28; size: few; D: TRBD2; CDR3: CASSLIWPSGGRATGELFF; DNA: TGTGCCAGCAGCTTAATTTGGCCTTCTGGCGGGAGGGCCACCGGGGAGCTGTTTTTT
J: TRBJ1-5; V: TRBV28; size: few; D: NA; CDR3: CASSLPYPVQPQHF; DNA: TGTGCCAGCAGCCTTCCGTATCCCGTACAGCCCCAGCATTTT
J: TRBJ1-5; V: TRBV20-1; size: many; D: NA; CDR3: CSASNGGAQPQHF; DNA: TGCAGTGCTAGTAACGGAGGCGCTCAGCCCCAGCATTTT
J: TRBJ1-6; V: TRBV20-1; size: NA; D: NA; CDR3: CSARDLDGQIKGSTYNSPLHF; DNA: TGCAGTGCTAGAGATCTGGATGGACAGATAAAAGGGTCCACGTATAATTCACCCCTCCACTTT
J: TRBJ2-5; V: TRBV6-4; size: few; D: TRBD1; CDR3: CASSQGARGQETQYF; DNA: TGTGCCAGCAGTCAGGGGGCAAGAGGGCAAGAGACCCAGTACTTC
J: TRBJ2-7; V: TRBV6-6; size: few; D: NA; CDR3: CASSYSIVYRTTYEQYF; DNA: TGTGCCAGCAGTTACTCGATCGTGTATCGAACTACCTACGAGCAGTACTTC
J: TRBJ2-5; V: TRBV20-1; size: NA; D: NA; CDR3: CSATPQGPQETQYF; DNA: TGCAGTGCTACCCCCCAAGGACCACAAGAGACCCAGTACTTC
J: TRBJ2-7; V: TRBV6-2/TRBV6-3; size: NA; D: TRBD1; CDR3: CASSPTPGQTFYEQYF; DNA: TGTGCCAGCAGTCCCACCCCGGGACAGACTTTCTACGAGCAGTACTTC
J: TRBJ1-4; V: TRBV4-1; size: NA; D: NA; CDR3: CASSRGLAATNEKLFF; DNA: TGCGCCAGCAGCCGGGGCCTTGCTGCAACTAATGAAAAACTGTTTTTT
J: TRBJ2-4; V: TRBV6-2/TRBV6-3; size: few; D: TRBD2; CDR3: CASTLDPGRGIQYF; DNA: TGTGCCAGCACTCTGGACCCTGGGAGGGGCATTCAGTACTTC
J: TRBJ2-3; V: TRBV27; size: many; D: NA; CDR3: CASSSSPPGTPSTDTQYF; DNA: TGTGCCAGCAGTTCGTCCCCTCCCGGGACACCCAGCACAGATACGCAGTATTTT
J: TRBJ1-2; V: TRBV27; size: many; D: NA; CDR3: CASSFQGNYGYTF; DNA: TGTGCCAGCAGTTTTCAGGGGAACTATGGCTACACCTTC
J: TRBJ2-1; V: TRBV6-1; size: many; D: NA; CDR3: CASSEPGGYNEQFF; DNA: TGTGCCAGCAGTGAGCCAGGGGGGTACAATGAGCAGTTCTTC
J: TRBJ2-1; V: TRBV6-1; size: NA; D: TRBD2; CDR3: CASAGLAGGNEQFF; DNA: TGTGCCAGCGCGGGACTAGCGGGAGGGAATGAGCAGTTCTTC
J: TRBJ1-1; V: TRBV28; size: many; D: NA; CDR3: CASSLFVDLGDLRTEAFF; DNA: TGTGCCAGCAGTTTATTCGTTGATCTAGGGGACCTGCGGACTGAAGCTTTCTTT
J: TRBJ2-3; V: TRBV29-1; size: many; D: NA; CDR3: CSAAQDRRTDTQYF; DNA: TGCAGCGCTGCGCAGGACAGACGAACAGATACGCAGTATTTT
J: TRBJ2-7; V: TRBV20-1; size: many; D: NA; CDR3: CSAREHSGAYEQYF; DNA: TGCAGTGCTAGAGAACACTCAGGGGCCTACGAGCAGTACTTC
J: TRBJ2-3; V: TRBV15; size: NA; D: NA; CDR3: CATSRDLDTQYF; DNA: TGTGCCACCAGCAGAGATTTAGATACGCAGTATTTT
J: TRBJ1-5; V: TRBV5-5; size: NA; D: NA; CDR3: CASSPNWGLGNQPQHF; DNA: TGTGCCAGCAGCCCGAATTGGGGGTTGGGCAATCAGCCCCAGCATTTT
J: TRBJ2-2; V: TRBV7-2; size: NA; D: TRBD1; CDR3: CASSFTSYRGSRTGSSWTGELFF; DNA: TGTGCCAGCAGCTTTACCTCCTACAGGGGATCAAGGACGGGAAGTTCGTGGACCGGGGAGCTGTTTTTT
J: TRBJ2-2; V: TRBV5-1; size: many; D: TRBD2; CDR3: CASSGTSATGELFF; DNA: TGCGCCAGCAGCGGGACTAGCGCCACCGGGGAGCTGTTTTTT
J: TRBJ2-3; V: TRBV19; size: many; D: TRBD2; CDR3: CASRTSGRTDTQYF; DNA: TGTGCCAGTAGGACTAGCGGCCGCACAGATACGCAGTATTTT
J: TRBJ2-1; V: TRBV12-3/TRBV12-4; size: many; D: NA; CDR3: CASSLGQTYEQFF; DNA: TGTGCCAGCAGTTTAGGTCAGACCTATGAGCAGTTCTTC
J: TRBJ1-2; V: TRBV10-2; size: few; D: NA; CDR3: CASSEDWRAPNYGYTF; DNA: TGCGCCAGCAGTGAGGATTGGCGGGCCCCAAATTATGGCTACACCTTC
J: TRBJ2-7; V: TRBV11-1; size: many; D: NA; CDR3: CASSYRTAYEQYF; DNA: TGTGCCAGCAGTTACAGGACCGCCTACGAGCAGTACTTC
J: TRBJ1-2; V: TRBV2; size: many; D: NA; CDR3: CASRNQGSFGYTF; DNA: TGTGCCAGCAGAAATCAGGGGTCCTTCGGCTACACCTTC
J: TRBJ2-5; V: TRBV7-2; size: NA; D: TRBD2; CDR3: CASSLAGGGGGETQYF; DNA: TGTGCCAGCAGCTTGGCGGGGGGAGGGGGGGGAGAGACCCAGTACTTC
J: TRBJ1-3; V: TRBV20-1; size: many; D: TRBD1; CDR3: CSARDSTGGSGNTIYF; DNA: TGCAGTGCTAGAGACTCGACAGGGGGCTCTGGAAACACCATATATTTT
J: TRBJ1-6; V: TRBV10-3; size: NA; D: TRBD1; CDR3: CAISEAPGQLESPLHF; DNA: TGTGCCATCAGTGAGGCTCCGGGACAGTTAGAGTCACCCCTCCACTTT
J: TRBJ2-7; V: TRBV12-3/TRBV12-4; size: many; D: TRBD1; CDR3: CASSLIPGQGAYEQYF; DNA: TGTGCCAGCAGTCTCATCCCGGGACAGGGAGCCTACGAGCAGTACTTC
J: TRBJ2-3; V: TRBV18; size: NA; D: NA; CDR3: CASSPPGRGQDTQYF; DNA: TGTGCCAGCTCACCCCCCGGCCGGGGGCAAGATACGCAGTATTTT
J: TRBJ2-1; V: TRBV18; size: few; D: TRBD1; CDR3: CASSPPGQGVSNEQFF; DNA: TGTGCCAGCTCACCACCTGGACAGGGGGTCTCTAATGAGCAGTTCTTC
J: TRBJ2-7; V: TRBV5-6; size: NA; D: NA; CDR3: CASRTPRDTYEQYF; DNA: TGTGCCAGCAGGACACCCAGGGACACCTACGAGCAGTACTTC